This is a list of T cell receptor beta chains from one sample in a study of T cell repertoires in cytomegalovirus infection. TCRdb redid the calling of the reads with MiXCR, one entry per CDR3 protein. The sample contains about 78,000 distinct CDR3 sequences, roughly 37% of which appear only once. The antigens of these receptors remain unknown. The source was CD8+ T cells from cultured PBMCs, collected from culture after CMV antigen stimulation. Every receptor here comes from a human donor in good health (CMV status not recorded). Some clones in this sample may be carry-over from other donors' samples. The CDR3 runs from the conserved cysteine through the conserved F or W. Fields, in order: V gene, D gene, J gene, clone size, CDR3 protein, CDR3 DNA. The D gene is left open where the match is weak. Expanded clones get a size class; other rows say once, few or many, or leave the size out.

>TRBV20-1|.|TRBJ2-3|few
CSAYHEHHSHTDTQYF
TGCAGTGCTTACCACGAGCACCACTCCCACACAGATACGCAGTATTTT
>TRBV27|.|TRBJ2-2|few
CASSSRPTGAGELFF
TGTGCCAGCAGTTCGCGACCCACTGGGGCCGGGGAGCTGTTTTTT
>TRBV15|TRBD1|TRBJ2-1|once
CATSRGAGGDEQFF
TGTGCCACCAGCAGAGGAGCAGGGGGCGATGAGCAGTTCTTC
>TRBV6-5|TRBD1|TRBJ1-5|.
CASSPGQGVWQPQHF
TGTGCCAGCAGCCCAGGACAGGGAGTATGGCAGCCCCAGCATTTT
>TRBV11-1|TRBD1|TRBJ2-7|.
CASTQTGGHEQYF
TGTGCCAGCACCCAAACAGGGGGCCACGAGCAGTACTTC
>TRBV27|TRBD1|TRBJ2-1|.
CASSYTGGRYNEQFF
TGTGCCAGCAGTTATACAGGGGGGCGATACAATGAGCAGTTCTTC
>TRBV7-2|TRBD2|TRBJ2-7|many
CASSKRDGGSSYEQYF
TGTGCCAGCAGCAAAAGAGACGGGGGGAGCTCCTACGAGCAGTACTTC
>TRBV6-1|.|TRBJ2-3|.
CASSPRDLTDTQYF
TGTGCCAGCAGTCCCCGGGACTTAACAGATACGCAGTATTTT
>TRBV10-3|.|TRBJ2-5|.
CAISESTRETQYF
TGTGCCATCAGTGAGTCGACTCGAGAGACCCAGTACTTC
>TRBV12-3/TRBV12-4|.|TRBJ2-5|.
CASSVHGAGQETQYF
TGTGCCAGCAGTGTCCATGGGGCAGGCCAAGAGACCCAGTACTTC
>TRBV4-1|TRBD1|TRBJ1-2|few
CASSQVGTGLYGYTF
TGCGCCAGCAGCCAAGTCGGGACAGGGCTTTATGGCTACACCTTC
>TRBV7-8|.|TRBJ1-1|.
CASSLVRGSTEAFF
TGTGCCAGCAGCTTAGTCCGGGGGAGCACTGAAGCTTTCTTT
>TRBV15|.|TRBJ1-2|.
CATSTETAYGYTF
TGTGCCACCAGCACTGAGACAGCCTATGGCTACACCTTC
>TRBV27|TRBD2|TRBJ2-1|.
CASSFRGGEYNEQFF
TGTGCCAGCAGTTTCCGGGGGGGAGAGTACAATGAGCAGTTCTTC
>TRBV4-1|.|TRBJ2-7|.
CASSQEAAETPFYEQYF
TGCGCCAGCAGCCAAGAGGCAGCGGAGACACCTTTCTACGAGCAGTACTTC
>TRBV6-8|.|TRBJ1-1|.
CASSPPGHPTEAFF
TGTGCCAGCAGCCCCCCCGGACACCCCACTGAAGCTTTCTTT
>TRBV7-2|.|TRBJ2-7|.
CASSPRFVVESTYERYF
TGTGCCAGCAGCCCGAGGTTTGTAGTGGAGAGCACCTACGAGCGGTACTTC
>TRBV29-1|.|TRBJ2-2|.
CSVAGDGDTGELFF
TGCAGCGTTGCCGGGGATGGGGACACCGGGGAGCTGTTTTTT
>TRBV19|.|TRBJ1-1|few
CASSIDPGLNTEAFF
TGTGCCAGTAGTATAGACCCGGGGTTGAACACTGAAGCTTTCTTT
>TRBV7-4|.|TRBJ2-1|few
CASSLSGGYDEQFF
TGTGCCAGCAGCTTATCCGGGGGCTACGATGAGCAGTTCTTC
>TRBV4-1|.|TRBJ2-7|few
CASSLRTGPGEQYF
TGCGCCAGCAGCCTTCGGACGGGGCCTGGCGAGCAGTACTTC
>TRBV5-5|.|TRBJ2-3|few
CASSSSWGGTDTQYF
TGTGCCAGCAGCTCCTCCTGGGGTGGCACAGATACGCAGTATTTT
>TRBV7-2|TRBD2|TRBJ2-1|.
CASSLMSEPALAGLGDIEQFF
TGTGCCAGCAGCTTGATGAGTGAACCGGCACTAGCGGGGCTAGGGGACATTGAGCAGTTCTTC
>TRBV28|.|TRBJ2-7|.
CASSNGGLSYEQYF
TGTGCCAGCAGTAATGGGGGGTTATCCTACGAGCAGTACTTC